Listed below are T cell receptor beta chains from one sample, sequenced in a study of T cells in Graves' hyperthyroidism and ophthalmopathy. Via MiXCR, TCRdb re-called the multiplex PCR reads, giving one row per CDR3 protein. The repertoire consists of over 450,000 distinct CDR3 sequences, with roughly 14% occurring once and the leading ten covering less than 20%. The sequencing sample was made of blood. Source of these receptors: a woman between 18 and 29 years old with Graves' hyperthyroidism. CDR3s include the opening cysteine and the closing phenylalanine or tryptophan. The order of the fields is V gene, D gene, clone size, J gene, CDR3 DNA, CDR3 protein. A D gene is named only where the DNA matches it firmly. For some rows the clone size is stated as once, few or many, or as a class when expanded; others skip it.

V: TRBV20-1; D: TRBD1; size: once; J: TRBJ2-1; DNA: TGCAGTGCTGGGACAGCCAATGAGCAGTTCTTC; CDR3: CSAGTANEQFF
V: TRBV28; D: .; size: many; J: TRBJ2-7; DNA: TGTGCCAGCAGTTTTTTGTCAGCTTCCTACGAGCAGTACTTC; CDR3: CASSFLSASYEQYF
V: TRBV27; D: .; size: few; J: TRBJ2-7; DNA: TGTGCCAGCGGTCCTGCCTCCTACGAGCAGTACTTC; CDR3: CASGPASYEQYF
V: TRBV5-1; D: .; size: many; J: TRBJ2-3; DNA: TGCGCCAGCAGCTTGGCCGGAGGGGAGCGCACAGATACGCAGTATTTT; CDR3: CASSLAGGERTDTQYF
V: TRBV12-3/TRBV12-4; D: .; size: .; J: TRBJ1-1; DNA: TGTGCCAGCAGCACCGAGGCTCCGGACACTGAAGCTTTCTTT; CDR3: CASSTEAPDTEAFF
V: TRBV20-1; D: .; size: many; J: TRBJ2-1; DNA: TGCAGTGCCCGACGGATCGGGGGAGGGGGTGAGCAGTTCTTC; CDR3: CSARRIGGGGEQFF
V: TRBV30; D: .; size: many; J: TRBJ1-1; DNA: TGTGCCTGGAGGATCCCGGGCACTGAAGCTTTCTTT; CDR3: CAWRIPGTEAFF
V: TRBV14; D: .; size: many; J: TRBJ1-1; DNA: TGTGCCAGCAGCCAAGGTTTGGTTCCGGATGTAGAGGGATGGACTGAAGCTTTCTTT; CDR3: CASSQGLVPDVEGWTEAFF
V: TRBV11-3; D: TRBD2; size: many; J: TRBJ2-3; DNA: TGTGCCAGCAGCTTAGGGGCGGGGGGAAGAGATACGCAGTATTTT; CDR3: CASSLGAGGRDTQYF
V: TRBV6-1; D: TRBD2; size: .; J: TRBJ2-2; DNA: TGTGCCAGCAGTATGACTAGCGGGATGTACACCAGGGAGCTGTTTTTT; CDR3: CASSMTSGMYTRELFF
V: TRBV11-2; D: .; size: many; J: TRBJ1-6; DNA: TGTGCCAGCAGCTTAGGGTTGAGACAGTATAATTCACCCCTCCACTTT; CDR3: CASSLGLRQYNSPLHF
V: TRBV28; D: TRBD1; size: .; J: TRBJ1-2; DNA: TGTGCCAGCAATATCCCGGGACAGAACTATGGCTACACCTTC; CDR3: CASNIPGQNYGYTF
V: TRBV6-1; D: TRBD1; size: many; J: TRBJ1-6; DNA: TGTGCCAGCAGTGGTTGGACAGGGAGTGATTCACCCCTCCACTTT; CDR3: CASSGWTGSDSPLHF
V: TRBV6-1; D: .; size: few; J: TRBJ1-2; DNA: TGTGCCAGCAGTGACTCAAGGGCGGGGAATGAGGGCTACACCTTC; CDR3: CASSDSRAGNEGYTF
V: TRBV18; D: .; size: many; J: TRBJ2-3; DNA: TGTGCCAGCTCACCAGGTCGGGATGGGGGCACAGATACGCAGTATTTT; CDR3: CASSPGRDGGTDTQYF
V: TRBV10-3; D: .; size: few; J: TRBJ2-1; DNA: TGTGCCATCAGAAAAGACGGGAGTGAGCAGTTCTTC; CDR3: CAIRKDGSEQFF
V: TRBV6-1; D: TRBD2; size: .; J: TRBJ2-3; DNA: TGTGCCAGCAGTATCGGGACTAGCGGCCACACAGATACGCAGTATTTT; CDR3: CASSIGTSGHTDTQYF
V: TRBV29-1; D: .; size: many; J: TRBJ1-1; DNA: TGCAGCTTTTCAGGGGAGTCGAACACTGAAGCTTTCTTT; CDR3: CSFSGESNTEAFF
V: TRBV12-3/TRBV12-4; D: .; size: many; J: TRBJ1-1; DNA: TGTGCCAGCAGTTTACTTTTCCCGGGAACAGAAGCTTTCTTT; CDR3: CASSLLFPGTEAFF
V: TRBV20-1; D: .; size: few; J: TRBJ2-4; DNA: TGCAGTGCTAGGGACGAAGCCAAAAACATTCAGTACTTC; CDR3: CSARDEAKNIQYF
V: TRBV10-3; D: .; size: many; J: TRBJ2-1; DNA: TGTGCCATCATAATCTCCGACAATCCCTCTTACAATGAGCAGTTCTTC; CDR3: CAIIISDNPSYNEQFF
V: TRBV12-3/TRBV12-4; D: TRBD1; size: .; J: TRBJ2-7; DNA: TGTGCCAGCAGGACAGGGGAGATCCACGAGCAGTACTTC; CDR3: CASRTGEIHEQYF
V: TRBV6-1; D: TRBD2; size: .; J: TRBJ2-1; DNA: TGTGCCAGCCTCCTTAGGGGTAGCGGGAGTGGCAATGAGCAGTTCTTC; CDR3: CASLLRGSGSGNEQFF
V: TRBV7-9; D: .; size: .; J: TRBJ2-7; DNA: TGTGCCAGCAGCTCCGGGACACTTCACTACGAGCAGTACTTC; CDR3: CASSSGTLHYEQYF
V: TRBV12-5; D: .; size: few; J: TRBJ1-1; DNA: TGTGCTAGTGGTTGGGGTAGGCTTGAACAAGGTGAAGCTTTCTTT; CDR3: CASGWGRLEQGEAFF
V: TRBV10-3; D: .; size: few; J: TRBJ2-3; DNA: TGTGCCATCAGTCCGGCTAGCACAGATACGCAGTATTTT; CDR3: CAISPASTDTQYF
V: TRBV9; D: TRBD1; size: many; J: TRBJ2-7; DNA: TGTGCCAGCAGCCCCCGCCAGGGGGTAGATTACGAGCAGTACTTC; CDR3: CASSPRQGVDYEQYF
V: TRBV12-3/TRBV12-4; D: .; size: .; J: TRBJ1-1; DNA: TGTGCCAGCGCCCTCGTGGAGGGGAACACTGAAGCTTTCTTT; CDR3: CASALVEGNTEAFF
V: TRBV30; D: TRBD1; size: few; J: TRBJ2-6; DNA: TGTGCCTGGGGGACAGACTCTGGGGCCAACGTCCTGACTTTC; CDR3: CAWGTDSGANVLTF
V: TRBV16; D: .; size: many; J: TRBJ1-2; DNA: TGTGCCAGCAGCCAATATAAGGGTCCGGGAAACTATGGCTACACCTTC; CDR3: CASSQYKGPGNYGYTF
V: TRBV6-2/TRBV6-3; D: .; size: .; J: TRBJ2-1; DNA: TGTGCCAGCAGTTACTCGAGAAGTCCCGACAATGAGCAGTTCTTC; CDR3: CASSYSRSPDNEQFF
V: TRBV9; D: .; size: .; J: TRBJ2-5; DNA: TGTGCCACCAGCGCCGGGGCCCGGGGAGAGACCCAGTACTTC; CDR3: CATSAGARGETQYF
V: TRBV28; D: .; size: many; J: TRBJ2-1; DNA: TGTGCCAGCAGTAGCGTGGGAGAGGTGTACAATGAGCAGTTCTTC; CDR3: CASSSVGEVYNEQFF
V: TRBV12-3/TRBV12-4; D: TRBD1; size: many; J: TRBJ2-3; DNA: TGTGCCAGCAGTTTACCGGGACAGGGGTCGTTGGGCACAGATACGCAGTATTTT; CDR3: CASSLPGQGSLGTDTQYF
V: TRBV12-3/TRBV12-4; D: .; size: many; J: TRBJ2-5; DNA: TGTGCCAGCAGTTTAGGTAGTAGGCCTCAAGAGACCCAGTACTTC; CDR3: CASSLGSRPQETQYF
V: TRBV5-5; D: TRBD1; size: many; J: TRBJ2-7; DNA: TGTGCCAGCAGCTTAGGGACAGACTTTGAGTACTTC; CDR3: CASSLGTDFEYF
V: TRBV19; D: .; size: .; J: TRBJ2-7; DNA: TGTGCCAGTAGTATATTCGGGACCTCCTACGAGCAGTACTTC; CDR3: CASSIFGTSYEQYF
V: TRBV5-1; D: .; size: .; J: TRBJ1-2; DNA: TGCGCCAGCAGCTGGGAAGGATCGGTGAATGGCTACACCTTC; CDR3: CASSWEGSVNGYTF
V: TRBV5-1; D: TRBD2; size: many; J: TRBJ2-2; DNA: TGCGCCAGCAGCTTGACTAGCGGGACCACCGGGGAGCTGTTTTTT; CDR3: CASSLTSGTTGELFF
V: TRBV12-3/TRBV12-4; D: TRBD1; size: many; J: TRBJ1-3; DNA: TGTGCCAGCAGCGGCACAGGGGCCTCTGGAAACACCATATATTTT; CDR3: CASSGTGASGNTIYF
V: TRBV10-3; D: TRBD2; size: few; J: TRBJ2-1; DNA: TGTGCCAGCAGTACCCGCGGGAGGGCGGTAGGGCACAATGAGCAGTTCTTC; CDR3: CASSTRGRAVGHNEQFF
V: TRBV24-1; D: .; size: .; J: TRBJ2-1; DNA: TGTGCCACCAGTGATTTGGGGAAGGAGCAGTTCTTC; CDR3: CATSDLGKEQFF
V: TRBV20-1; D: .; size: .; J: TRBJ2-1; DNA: TGCAGTGCTAGAGACGGAAACCGGGTGGCGGGTTACAATGAGCAGTTCTTC; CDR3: CSARDGNRVAGYNEQFF
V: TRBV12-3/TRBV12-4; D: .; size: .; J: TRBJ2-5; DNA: TGTGCCAGCAGTTTCAGGGGATCCTGGGGAGAGACCCAGTACTTC; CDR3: CASSFRGSWGETQYF
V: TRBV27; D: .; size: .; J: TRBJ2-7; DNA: TGTGCCAGCAGTACGGGACTCTTCAACGAGCAGTACTTC; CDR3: CASSTGLFNEQYF
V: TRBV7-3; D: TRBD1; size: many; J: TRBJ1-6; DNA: TGTGCCAGCAGCTTACAGGGGGACAGCTATTCACCCCTCCACTTT; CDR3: CASSLQGDSYSPLHF
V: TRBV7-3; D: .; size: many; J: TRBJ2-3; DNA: TGTGCCAGCAGCCCGAGGGGGGGATCAGATACGCAGTATTTT; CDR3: CASSPRGGSDTQYF
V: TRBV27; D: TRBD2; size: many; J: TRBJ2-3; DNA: TGTGCCAGCAGATATGGACTAGCGGGAGCGGGCACAGATACGCAGTATTTT; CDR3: CASRYGLAGAGTDTQYF
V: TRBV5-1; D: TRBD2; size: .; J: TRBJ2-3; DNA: TGCGCCAGCAGCCTGCCGTCTAGCGGGAGCGCAGATACGCAGTATTTT; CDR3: CASSLPSSGSADTQYF
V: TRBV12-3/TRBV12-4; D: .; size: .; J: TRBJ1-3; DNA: TGTGCCAGCAGTTTGGTAATGGAAGGAGGTGCTGGAAACACCATATATTTT; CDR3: CASSLVMEGGAGNTIYF
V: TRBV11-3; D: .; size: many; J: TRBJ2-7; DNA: TGTGCCAGCAGCTTAGAAGGGGTGGGGGAGCAGTACTTC; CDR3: CASSLEGVGEQYF
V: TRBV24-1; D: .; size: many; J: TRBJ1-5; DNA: TGTGCCACCAGTGGCCCGGGACACCCTCCCAATCAGCCCCAGCATTTT; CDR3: CATSGPGHPPNQPQHF
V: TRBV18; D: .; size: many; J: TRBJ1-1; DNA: TGTGCCAGCTCACTAGACACGAGGGACACTGAAGCTTTCTTT; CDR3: CASSLDTRDTEAFF
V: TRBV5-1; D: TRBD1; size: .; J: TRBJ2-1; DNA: TGCGCCAGCAGCTTAGGGACAGGGCGGAATGAGCAGTTCTTC; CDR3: CASSLGTGRNEQFF
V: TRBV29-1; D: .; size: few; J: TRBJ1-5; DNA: TGCAGTGGCGGGGCAGGGGAGGGCCAGCCCCAGCATTTT; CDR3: CSGGAGEGQPQHF
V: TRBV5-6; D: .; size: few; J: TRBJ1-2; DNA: TGTGCCAGCAGCACCGGCAGGGACTATGGCTACACCTTC; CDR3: CASSTGRDYGYTF
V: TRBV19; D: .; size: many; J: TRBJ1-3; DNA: TGTGCCAGTTGCTGGGCACAGGGAAGAAACACCATATATTTT; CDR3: CASCWAQGRNTIYF